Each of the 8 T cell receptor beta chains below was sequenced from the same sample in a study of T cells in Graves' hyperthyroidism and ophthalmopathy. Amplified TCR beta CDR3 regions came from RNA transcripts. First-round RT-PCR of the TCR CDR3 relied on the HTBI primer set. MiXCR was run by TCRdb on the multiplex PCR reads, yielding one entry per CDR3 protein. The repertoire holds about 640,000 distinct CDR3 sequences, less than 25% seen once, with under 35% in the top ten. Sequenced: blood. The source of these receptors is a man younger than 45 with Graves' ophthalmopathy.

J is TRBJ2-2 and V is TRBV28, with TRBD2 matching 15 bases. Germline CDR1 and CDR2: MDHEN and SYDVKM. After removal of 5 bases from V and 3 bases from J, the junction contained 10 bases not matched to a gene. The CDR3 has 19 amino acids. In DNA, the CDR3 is TGTGCCAGCAGTCCATTCGGACTAGCGGGAGGGACGCACACCGGGGAGCTGTTTTTT. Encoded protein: CASSPFGLAGGTHTGELFF.

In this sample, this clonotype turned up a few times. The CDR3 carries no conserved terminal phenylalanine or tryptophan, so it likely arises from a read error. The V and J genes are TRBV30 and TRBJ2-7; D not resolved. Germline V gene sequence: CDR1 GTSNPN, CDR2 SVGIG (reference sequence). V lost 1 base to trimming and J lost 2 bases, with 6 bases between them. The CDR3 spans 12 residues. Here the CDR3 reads CAWSDSPYEQYL. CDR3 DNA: TGTGCCTGGAGTGATAGTCCCTACGAGCAGTACCTC.

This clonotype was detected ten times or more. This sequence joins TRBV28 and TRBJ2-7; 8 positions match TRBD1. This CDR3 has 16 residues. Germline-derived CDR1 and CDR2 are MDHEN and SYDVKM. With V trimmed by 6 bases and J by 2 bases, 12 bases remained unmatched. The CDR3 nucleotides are TGTGCCAGCAGCAAAAGCCCACAGGGGGAACCCTACGAGCAGTACTTC. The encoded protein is CASSKSPQGEPYEQYF.

CDR3 sequence (DNA): TGTGCCAGCAGGACGCGGGCCGGGGGGGAGACCCAGTACTTC. Translated: CASRTRAGGETQYF. This chain joins TRBV5-4 and TRBJ2-5; 7 bases map to TRBD2. After removal of 5 bases from V and 5 bases from J, the junction contained 9 bases not matched to a gene. In germline, CDR1 is SGHNT, CDR2 YYREEE (reference sequence). The CDR3 totals 14 residues.

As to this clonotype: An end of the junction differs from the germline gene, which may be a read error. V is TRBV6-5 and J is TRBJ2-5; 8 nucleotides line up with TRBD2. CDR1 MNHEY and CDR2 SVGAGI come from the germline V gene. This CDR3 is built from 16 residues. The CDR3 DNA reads TGTGCCAGCAGTCACTCCGGGACTAGAAGAGGAGAGACCCAGTACTTC. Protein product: CASSHSGTRRGETQYF.

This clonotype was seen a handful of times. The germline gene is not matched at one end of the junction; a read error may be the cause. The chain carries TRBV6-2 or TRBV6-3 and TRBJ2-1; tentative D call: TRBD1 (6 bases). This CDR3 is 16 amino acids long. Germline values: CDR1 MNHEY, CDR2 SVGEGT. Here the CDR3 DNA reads TGTGCCAGCAGTTTCAGGGGTCTCAGCTCCTACAATGAGCAGTTTTTC. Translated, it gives CASSFRGLSSYNEQFF.

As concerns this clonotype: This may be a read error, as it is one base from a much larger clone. The CDR3 protein is CSARGTSGEMETQYF. Written as DNA, the CDR3 is TGCAGTGCTAGAGGGACTAGCGGGGAAATGGAGACCCAGTACTTC. The rearrangement uses TRBV20-1 and TRBJ2-5; 12 positions agree with TRBD2. J was trimmed by 5 bases and V by 1 base; bases with no gene match: 5. From germline, CDR1 is DFQATT and CDR2 SNEGSKA (reference sequence). This CDR3 comprises 15 residues.

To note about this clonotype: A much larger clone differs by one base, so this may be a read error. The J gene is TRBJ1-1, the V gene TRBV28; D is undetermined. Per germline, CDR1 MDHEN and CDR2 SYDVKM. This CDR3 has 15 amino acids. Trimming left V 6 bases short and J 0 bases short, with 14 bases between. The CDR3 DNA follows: TGTGCCAGCAGACCCCTCGGCAGGCTGAACACTGAAGCTTTCTTT. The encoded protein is CASRPLGRLNTEAFF. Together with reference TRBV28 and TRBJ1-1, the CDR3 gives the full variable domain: DVKVTQSSRYLVKRTGEKVFLECVQDMDHENMFWYRQDPGLGLRLIYFSYDVKMKEKGDIPEGYSVSREKKERFSLILESASTNQTSMYLCASRPLGRLNTEAFFGQGTRLTVV.